The 12 T cell receptor beta chains below all came from one sample that was sequenced in a study of cytomegalovirus exposure and HLA in healthy donors. The PCR contained 60 Vbeta and 13 Jbeta primers. TCRdb's table, derived via immunoSEQ multiplex PCR, lists solely in-frame clones and lacks some. Of approximately 150,000 clones listed, 60% to 80% are singletons. The sequenced sample consisted of PBMCs. The receptors stem from a middle-aged man in good health and CMV-seronegative.

The chain has TRBV28 and TRBJ2-7, with 11 bases that match TRBD2. CDR3 length: 16 residues. V lost 2 bases, J lost 7 bases, and 10 bases stayed unmatched. Germline-derived CDR1 and CDR2 are MDHEN and SYDVKM. CDR3 sequence reads: CASSLGVAGGPREQYF. DNA for the CDR3: TGTGCCAGCAGTTTAGGGGTAGCGGGGGGGCCGCGAGAGCAGTACTTC.

This rearrangement joins TRBV5-1 to TRBJ1-1, with D perhaps matching TRBD1 (6 bases). Germline CDR1 and CDR2: SGHRS and YFSETQ. V lost 3 bases, J lost 0 bases, and 15 bases lay in between. The CDR3 consists of 16 residues. CDR3 loop: CASSSGAGNMNTEAFF. The CDR3 nucleotides are TGCGCCAGCAGCTCAGGGGCAGGGAACATGAACACTGAAGCTTTCTTT. The whole variable domain, filled in from reference TRBV5-1 and TRBJ1-1, reads KAGVTQTPRYLIKTRGQQVTLSCSPISGHRSVSWYQQTPGQGLQFLFEYFSETQRNKGNFPGRFSGRQFSNSRSEMNVSTLELGDSALYLCASSSGAGNMNTEAFFGQGTRLTVV.

The chain uses TRBV4-2 and TRBJ1-3; the D is unclear. The V gene's germline CDR1 is LGHNA and CDR2 YNFKEQ. The V end lost 4 bases, the J end lost 0 bases, and 13 bases lay between the germline ends. The CDR3 has 16 amino acids. CDR3 residues: CASSPESGVSGNTIYF. For the CDR3, the DNA is TGTGCCAGCAGCCCGGAATCGGGAGTCTCTGGAAACACCATATATTTT.

This CDR3 is CASSFPGQGNEQYF. In DNA, the CDR3 is TGTGCCAGCAGCTTTCCGGGACAGGGGAACGAGCAGTACTTC. The chain employs TRBV11-2 and TRBJ2-7; 10 nucleotides match TRBD1. This CDR3 has 14 residues. Germline values: CDR1 SGHAT, CDR2 FQNNGV. The junction had 4 bases not matched to a gene; V was cut back by 3 bases and J by 5 bases.

This clone was observed a single time. The chain carries TRBV7-8 and TRBJ1-2, with D uncertain. CDR3 size: 13 residues. V lost 2 bases, J lost 4 bases, and 8 bases lay in between. Germline-derived CDR1 and CDR2 are SGHVS and FQNEAQ. CDR3 sequence (DNA): TGTGCCAGCAGCTTAATCGGAGGCTATGGCTACACCTTC. It codes for CASSLIGGYGYTF.

The chain uses TRBV5-1 and TRBJ2-5; possibly TRBD2 for D (6 bases). CDR3 length: 15 residues. The V and J ends lost 0 bases and 5 bases respectively, with 14 bases between them. Germline CDR1 and CDR2: SGHRS and YFSETQ. CDR3 loop: CASSLGASEGETQYF. CDR3 sequence (DNA): TGCGCCAGCAGCTTGGGGGCTAGCGAAGGGGAGACCCAGTACTTC.

This chain joins TRBV21-1 and TRBJ2-3; the D call of TRBD2 is as the table states it, not checked on the DNA. TRBV21-1 is annotated as a pseudogene. This CDR3 has 20 residues. The CDR3 loop reads CASSKGSSPSVAGYTDTQYF. The CDR3 DNA is TGTGCCAGCAGCAAAGGATCCTCTCCTTCGGTAGCGGGGTACACAGATACGCAGTATTTT.

V is TRBV5-1 and J is TRBJ2-4; tentatively, D is TRBD1 (5 bases). The CDR3 is 16 amino acids. V was pared by 7 bases and J by 1 base, with 18 bases between. Germline values: CDR1 SGHRS, CDR2 YFSETQ. The CDR3 is CASARQIEGAKNIQYF. The CDR3 nucleotides are TGCGCCAGCGCAAGACAGATAGAAGGGGCCAAAAACATTCAGTACTTC.

V usage is TRBV6-5 and J usage is TRBJ1-2, with D maybe TRBD1 (5 bases). This CDR3 region has 12 residues. The V gene's germline CDR1 is MNHEY and CDR2 SVGAGI. Trimming stripped 5 bases from V and 3 bases from J, with 7 bases between. The CDR3 DNA reads TGTGCCAGCAGTCGCAGGGACTATGGCTACACCTTC. Translation: CASSRRDYGYTF.

The chain combines TRBV9 with TRBJ2-3; D not resolved. Trimming cost V 1 base and J 1 base, with 13 bases left between them. CDR1 and CDR2 (germline): SGDLS, YYNGEE. This CDR3 spans 16 amino acids. As DNA, the CDR3 is TGTGCCAGCAGCGTACGGAGCGTACCAGGCACAGATACGCAGTATTTT. This translates into CASSVRSVPGTDTQYF. The full variable domain, rest sourced from reference TRBV9 and TRBJ2-3, is DSGVTQTPKHLITATGQRVTLRCSPRSGDLSVYWYQQSLDQGLQFLIQYYNGEERAKGNILERFSAQQFPDLHSELNLSSLELGDSALYFCASSVRSVPGTDTQYFGPGTRLTVL.

This clone was seen a few times. The chain carries TRBV4-3 and TRBJ1-5; D remains unclear. Germline assignment: CDR1 LGHNA and CDR2 YSLEER. V lost 1 base and J lost 1, with 8 bases in between. CDR3 length equals 15 residues. The CDR3 reads CASSQVTKSNQPQHF. For the CDR3, the DNA is TGCGCCAGCAGCCAAGTCACTAAGAGCAATCAGCCCCAGCATTTT.

The chain combines TRBV5-1 with TRBJ2-5; 8 positions match TRBD1. CDR1 is SGHRS, CDR2 YFSETQ, per germline. The trim removed 0 bases at V and 4 bases at J, leaving 2 bases unmatched. This CDR3 contains 14 residues. The CDR3 DNA sequence: TGCGCCAGCAGCTTGGACAGGGGGATAGAGACCCAGTACTTC. Protein sequence: CASSLDRGIETQYF. Supplemented by reference TRBV5-1 and TRBJ2-5, the full variable domain reads KAGVTQTPRYLIKTRGQQVTLSCSPISGHRSVSWYQQTPGQGLQFLFEYFSETQRNKGNFPGRFSGRQFSNSRSEMNVSTLELGDSALYLCASSLDRGIETQYFGPGTRLLVL.